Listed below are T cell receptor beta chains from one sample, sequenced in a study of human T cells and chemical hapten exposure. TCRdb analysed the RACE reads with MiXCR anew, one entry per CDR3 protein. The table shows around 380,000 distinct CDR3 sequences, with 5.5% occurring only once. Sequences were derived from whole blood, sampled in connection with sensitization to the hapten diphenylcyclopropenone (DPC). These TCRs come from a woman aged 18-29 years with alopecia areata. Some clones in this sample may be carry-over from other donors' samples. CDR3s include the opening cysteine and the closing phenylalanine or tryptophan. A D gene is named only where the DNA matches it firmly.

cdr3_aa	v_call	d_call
CASSQGLTEEYGYTF	TRBV4-3	-
CASSPMTSGNEQFF	TRBV12-3/TRBV12-4	TRBD2
CASSEAPTSGGPDTQYF	TRBV6-1	TRBD2
CASSVTAGDTEAFF	TRBV9	-
CASSPGQFPLHF	TRBV7-2	TRBD1
CASRSYRELFF	TRBV12-3/TRBV12-4	-
CASSLTTSGEGTQYF	TRBV5-8	TRBD2
CASSSGHRQETQYF	TRBV11-2	-
CASSQAGGTDTQYF	TRBV4-3	-
CSAAGTSYNEQFF	TRBV20-1	TRBD2
CSARNPVLIRGGYTF	TRBV20-1	-